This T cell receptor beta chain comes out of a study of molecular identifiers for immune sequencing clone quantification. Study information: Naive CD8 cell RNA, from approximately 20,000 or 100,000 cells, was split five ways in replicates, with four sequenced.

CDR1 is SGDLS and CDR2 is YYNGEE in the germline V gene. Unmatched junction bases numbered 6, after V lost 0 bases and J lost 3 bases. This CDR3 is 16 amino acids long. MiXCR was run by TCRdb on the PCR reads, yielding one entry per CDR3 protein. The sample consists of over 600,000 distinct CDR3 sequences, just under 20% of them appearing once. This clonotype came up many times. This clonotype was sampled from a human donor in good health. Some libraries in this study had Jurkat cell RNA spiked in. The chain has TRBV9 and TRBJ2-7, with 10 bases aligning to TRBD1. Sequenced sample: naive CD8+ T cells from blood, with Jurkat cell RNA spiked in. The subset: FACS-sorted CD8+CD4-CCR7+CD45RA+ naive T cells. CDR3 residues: CASSVEGTGAYYEQYF. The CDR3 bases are TGTGCCAGCAGCGTAGAAGGGACAGGGGCCTACTACGAGCAGTACTTC.